These 5 T cell receptor beta chains were all obtained from the same sample, sequenced in a study of T cells in Graves' hyperthyroidism and ophthalmopathy. Amplified TCR beta CDR3 regions derived from RNA transcripts. HTBI primers were employed in a first-round RT-PCR of the TCR CDR3. TCRdb itself ran the multiplex PCR reads through MiXCR, one entry per CDR3 protein. The sample includes 660,000 or so distinct CDR3 sequences, about 45% of them seen just once. The specimen sequenced was peripheral blood or thyroid tissue (not recorded which). The receptors stem from an adult man with Graves' disease, either hyperthyroidism or ophthalmopathy (not recorded which).

This clonotype was seen many times. V usage is TRBV29-1 and J usage is TRBJ1-1; D is undetermined. The CDR3 consists of 12 residues. Germline CDR1 reads SQVTM; CDR2 reads ANQGSEA. Trimming cost V 5 bases and J 0 bases, with 7 bases left between them. CDR3 in DNA: TGCAGCGTTAGGCGGTTGAACACTGAAGCTTTCTTT. It specifies CSVRRLNTEAFF.

The CDR3 region has the DNA TGCAGCGTGACTCAAGGGGGTCGGGGCACTGAAGCTTTCTTT. This gives the protein CSVTQGGRGTEAFF. This chain connects TRBV29-1 to TRBJ1-1; perhaps TRBD1 as D (6 bases). The CDR3 extends over 14 amino acids. Germline V gives CDR1 SQVTM, CDR2 ANQGSEA. V lost 6 bases, J lost 4 bases, and 18 bases lay in between.

This clonotype was counted many times. CDR3: CASSVGASDREGEQYF. The CDR3, as DNA: TGTGCCAGCAGCGTAGGGGCATCGGACAGGGAGGGCGAGCAGTACTTC. The rearrangement joins TRBV9 to TRBJ2-7, with D tentatively TRBD1 (8 bases). V dropped 0 bases and J dropped 6 bases, with 19 bases sitting between them. This CDR3 contains 16 residues. CDR1 and CDR2 (germline): SGDLS, YYNGEE.

At least ten counts were recorded for this clonotype. The rearrangement joins TRBV7-9 to TRBJ1-2; no firm D call. V lost 0 bases, J lost 6 bases, and 11 bases lay in between. Germline CDR1 and CDR2: SEHNR and FQNEAQ (reference sequence). CDR3 size: 14 residues. The CDR3 DNA reads TGTGCCAGCAGCTTAGCCGACCCGGCGGATGGCTACACCTTC. Its translation is CASSLADPADGYTF.

The V gene is TRBV7-2, the J gene TRBJ2-5; 7 bases are shared with TRBD1. The CDR3 is made up of 16 amino acids. V shed 5 bases, J shed 2 bases, and the junction held 11 bases outside the gene matches. The germline V gene has CDR1 SGHTA and CDR2 FQGNSA. The CDR3 region is CASSQGTGTVQETQYF. The CDR3 DNA sequence: TGTGCCAGCAGCCAAGGAACCGGGACAGTACAAGAGACCCAGTACTTC. The whole variable domain, remainder taken from reference TRBV7-2 and TRBJ2-5, is GAGVSQSPSNKVTEKGKDVELRCDPISGHTALYWYRQSLGQGLEFLIYFQGNSAPDKSGLPSDRFSAERTGGSVSTLTIQRTQQEDSAVYLCASSQGTGTVQETQYFGPGTRLLVL.